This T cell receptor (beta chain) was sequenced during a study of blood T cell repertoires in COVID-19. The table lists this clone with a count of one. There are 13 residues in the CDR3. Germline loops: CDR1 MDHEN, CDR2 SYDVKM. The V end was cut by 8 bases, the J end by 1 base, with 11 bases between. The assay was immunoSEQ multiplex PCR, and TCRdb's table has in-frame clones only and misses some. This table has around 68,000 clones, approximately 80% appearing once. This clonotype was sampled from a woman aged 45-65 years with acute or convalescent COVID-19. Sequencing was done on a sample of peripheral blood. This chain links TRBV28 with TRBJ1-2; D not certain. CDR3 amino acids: CASGSFFNYGYTF. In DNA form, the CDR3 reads TGTGCCAGCGGTAGTTTTTTTAACTATGGCTACACCTTC.